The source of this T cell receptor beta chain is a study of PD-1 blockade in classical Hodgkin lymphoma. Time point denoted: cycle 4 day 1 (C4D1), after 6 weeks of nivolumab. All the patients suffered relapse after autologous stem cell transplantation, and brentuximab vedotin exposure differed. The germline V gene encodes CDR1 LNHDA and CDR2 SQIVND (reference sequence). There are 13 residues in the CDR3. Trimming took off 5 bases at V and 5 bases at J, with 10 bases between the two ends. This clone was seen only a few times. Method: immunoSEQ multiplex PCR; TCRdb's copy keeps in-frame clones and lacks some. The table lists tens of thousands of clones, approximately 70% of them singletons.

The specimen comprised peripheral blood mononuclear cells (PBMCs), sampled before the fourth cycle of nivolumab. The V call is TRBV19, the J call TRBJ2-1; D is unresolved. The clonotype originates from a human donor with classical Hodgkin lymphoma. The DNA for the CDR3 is TGTGCCAGTAGTTCCTCGACCCACAATGAGCAGTTCTTC. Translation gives CASSSSTHNEQFF.